A single sample gave rise to the 7 T cell receptor beta chains below, sequenced in a study of cytomegalovirus exposure and HLA in healthy donors (TCRdb year 2017). The method was the immunoSEQ multiplex PCR assay. A mixture of 60 forward primers for TCR Vbeta segments and 13 reverse primers for TCR Jbeta segments was used in the multiplex PCR. Sourced from immuneACCESS, this table was stored by TCRdb with only in-frame sequences that have V and J called. A share of the clones is absent; for the studies checked, an unresolved V gene accounts for under half, and the remainder has no known explanation. This sample is represented by tens of thousands of clones; approximately 76% of them were singletons. The biggest ten clones account for roughly 7.9% of the sample. The material sequenced was PBMCs. These receptors all come from a woman in her twenties or thirties in good health and CMV-seropositive.

CDR3 region: CASSDRESYGYTF. The CDR3, as DNA: TGCGCCAGCAGTGACCGGGAGTCGTATGGCTACACCTTC. V is TRBV10-2 and J is TRBJ1-2; D not resolved. Germline CDR1 and CDR2: WSHSY and SAAADI. V was shortened by 3 bases and J by 5 bases, with 10 bases between the two germline ends. CDR3 size: 13 residues.

This chain links TRBV2 with TRBJ2-2; 10 bases are shared with TRBD1. CDR1 and CDR2 from the germline V gene are SNHLY and FYNNEI. The CDR3 has 16 amino acids. Trimming cost V 4 bases and J 4 bases; bases outside gene matches: 6. The CDR3 region is CASSVRDRGGTGELFF. In DNA, the CDR3 is TGTGCCAGCAGTGTCCGGGACAGGGGCGGCACCGGGGAGCTGTTTTTT.

The V and J genes are TRBV28 and TRBJ1-2; perhaps TRBD1 as D (5 bases). Trimming stripped 6 bases from V and 14 bases from J, with 19 bases between. Germline CDR1 is MDHEN and CDR2 is SYDVKM. The CDR3 is 12 residues long. This CDR3 reads CASRTANYEGTF. CDR3 sequence (DNA): TGTGCCAGCAGGACAGCCAACTATGAAGGGACCTTC.

The chain has TRBV10-3 and TRBJ2-1; 10 nucleotides align to TRBD2. This CDR3 contains 15 residues. Germline CDR1 and CDR2: ENHRY and SYGVKD. V gave up 3 bases and J gave up 12 bases; unmatched junction bases: 11. The DNA of the CDR3 is TGTGCCATCAGTGACCCGGGACTAGCGAGTCCTTCGCAGTTCTTC. This codes for CAISDPGLASPSQFF.

This clone was found once. The V gene is TRBV27, the J gene TRBJ1-1; TRBD1 matches at 9 bases. Trimming removed 6 bases from V and 3 bases from J; junction bases left unmatched: 11. CDR1 and CDR2 from the germline V gene are MNHEY and SMNVEV (reference sequence). This CDR3 comprises 16 residues. The CDR3 DNA follows: TGTGCCAGCAGGGGGACAGGGCCGACCCGGGACACTGAAGCTTTCTTT. Translating it yields CASRGTGPTRDTEAFF.

The chain carries TRBV19 and TRBJ2-7; TRBD2 is a possible D gene (6 bases). CDR1 is LNHDA, CDR2 SQIVND, per germline (reference sequence). Trimming took 6 bases from V and 2 from J, leaving 11 bases between them. The CDR3 runs 13 residues. The CDR3 is CASSRGSAYEQYF. The CDR3 nucleotides are TGTGCCAGTAGCCGGGGGTCAGCCTACGAGCAGTACTTC.

This clone was seen a few times. This rearrangement joins TRBV18 to TRBJ1-1; 8 nucleotides agree with TRBD1. This CDR3 has 15 residues. V lost 2 bases and J lost 1; bases outside the gene matches: 3. Germline CDR1 KGHSH, CDR2 LQKENI. CDR3 sequence: CASSPTTGANTEAFF. The CDR3 coding sequence is TGTGCCAGCTCACCAACGACAGGGGCGAACACTGAAGCTTTCTTT. Combining the CDR3 with reference TRBV18 and TRBJ1-1 gives the whole variable domain NAGVMQNPRHLVRRRGQEARLRCSPMKGHSHVYWYRQLPEEGLKFMVYLQKENIIDESGMPKERFSAEFPKEGPSILRIQQVVRGDSAAYFCASSPTTGANTEAFFGQGTRLTVV.